The 20 T cell receptor beta chains given below trace back to one sample, sequenced in a study of OX40 agonist ivuxolimab in advanced cancers. Sequenced by immunoSEQ multiplex PCR; TCRdb stores in-frame clones only, minus some. The top ten clones hold 2.5% to 3% of a sample with tens of thousands of clones, approximately 86% of them seen once. The source was CD4+ or CD8+ T cells sorted from blood, collected in a trial of the OX40 agonist ivuxolimab. These receptors all stem from an adult with an advanced solid tumor such as melanoma, head and neck, liver or kidney cancer.

On this clone itself: The junction and the germline gene differ at one end; a read error may be behind it. The gene calls are TRBV4-2 and TRBJ1-3, with D perhaps TRBD1 (6 bases). CDR3 length: 15 amino acids. Germline V lookup: CDR1 LGHNA, CDR2 YNFKEQ. CDR3 region: CATSQVRGAGNTIYF. In DNA form, the CDR3 reads TGTGCCACCAGCCAAGTCAGGGGAGCTGGAAACACCATATATTTT.

This clone has just one count. V usage is TRBV10-2 and J usage is TRBJ1-5, with no clear D. The CDR3 loop spans 14 amino acids. V lost 3 bases, J lost 6 bases, and 12 bases lay in between. Germline V gene sequence: CDR1 WSHSY, CDR2 SAAADI. Here the CDR3 DNA reads TGCGCCAGCAGTGATTCCGACATCGCTCAGCCCCAGCATTTT. Translated, it gives CASSDSDIAQPQHF.

Here the CDR3 DNA reads TGTGCCAGCTCACCTCCGACTAGCTCCAATGAGCAGTTCTTC. It translates to CASSPPTSSNEQFF. The chain has TRBV18 and TRBJ2-1; TRBD2 matches 7 bases. The J segment lost 6 bases and the V segment lost 3 bases, leaving 5 bases of the junction unmatched. This CDR3 has 14 amino acids. Germline V gives CDR1 KGHSH, CDR2 LQKENI.

CDR3 residues: CASSLRQGADTQYF. The CDR3 DNA reads TGTGCCAGCAGCCTGCGACAGGGGGCAGATACGCAGTATTTT. The chain recombines TRBV5-6 with TRBJ2-3; the match to TRBD1 covers 9 bases. The V and J ends lost 4 bases and 4 bases, in that order; junction bases with no gene match: 4. The CDR3 loop spans 14 amino acids. Per the germline V gene, CDR1 is SGHDT and CDR2 is YYEEEE.

V and J are TRBV2 and TRBJ1-2; perhaps TRBD1 as D (5 bases). The CDR3 is 14 residues long. V shed 3 bases and J shed 5 bases, with 13 bases lying between them. From germline, CDR1 is SNHLY and CDR2 FYNNEI. Written as DNA, the CDR3 is TGTGCCAGCAGTGATATACAGGAGCCTTATGGCTACACCTTC. This encodes CASSDIQEPYGYTF.

V usage is TRBV7-6 and J usage is TRBJ2-1; 7 bases agree with TRBD2. Trimming took 3 bases from V and 0 from J; bases not matched to a gene: 5. The V gene's germline CDR1 is SGHVS and CDR2 FNYEAQ. The CDR3 spans 16 residues. CDR3 bases: TGTGCCAGCAGCTTGGAGGGCGGGAGCTCCTACAATGAGCAGTTCTTC. It translates to CASSLEGGSSYNEQFF.

The chain links TRBV9 to TRBJ1-4; 9 nucleotides agree with TRBD1. The CDR3 totals 16 residues. Trimming took 4 bases from V and 10 from J; bases not matched to a gene: 14. The germline gives CDR1 SGDLS, CDR2 YYNGEE. Written as DNA, the CDR3 is TGTGCCAGCAGCCAGGGACAGGGCTCTTTTTTCGGAAAACTGTTTTTT. Translation gives CASSQGQGSFFGKLFF. The complete variable domain, with remaining parts taken from reference TRBV9 and TRBJ1-4, reads DSGVTQTPKHLITATGQRVTLRCSPRSGDLSVYWYQQSLDQGLQFLIQYYNGEERAKGNILERFSAQQFPDLHSELNLSSLELGDSALYFCASSQGQGSFFGKLFFGSGTQLSVL.

This chain links TRBV11-3 with TRBJ1-1; 10 bases fit TRBD1. The CDR3 consists of 17 residues. Germline-derived CDR1 and CDR2 are SGHNT and YENEEA. J was trimmed by 6 bases and V by 5 bases; bases with no gene match: 15. The CDR3 here is CASSRDPRTGGVPEAFF. DNA of the CDR3: TGTGCCAGCAGCCGCGATCCCCGGACAGGGGGAGTCCCTGAAGCTTTCTTT.

The J gene is TRBJ1-2, the V gene TRBV28, with 8 bases fitting TRBD1. The CDR3 has 13 amino acids. Germline V gene sequence: CDR1 MDHEN, CDR2 SYDVKM. V shed 4 bases, J shed 8 bases, and the junction held 6 bases outside the gene matches. The CDR3 sequence: CASSSAGGFGYTF. The CDR3 DNA is TGTGCCAGCAGTTCGGCAGGGGGCTTCGGCTACACCTTC.

The V gene is TRBV5-1, the J gene TRBJ2-7; D might be TRBD1 (6 bases). V shed 2 bases and J shed 3 bases, with 12 bases lying between them. This CDR3 is 14 amino acids long. Germline V lookup: CDR1 SGHRS, CDR2 YFSETQ. Here the CDR3 DNA reads TGCGCCAGCAGCTTTCTCCAGGGGCACTACGAGCAGTACTTC. Translating it yields CASSFLQGHYEQYF.

The gene calls are TRBV5-4 and TRBJ2-7; D possibly corresponds to TRBD2 (6 bases). V lost 4 bases and J lost 5, with 10 bases in between. The CDR3 totals 12 residues. Germline V gives CDR1 SGHNT, CDR2 YYREEE (reference sequence). The CDR3 is CASSRGGNEQYF. The CDR3 DNA is TGTGCCAGCAGCCGAGGAGGGAACGAGCAGTACTTC. The variable domain in full, completed from reference TRBV5-4 and TRBJ2-7, reads ETGVTQSPTHLIKTRGQQVTLRCSSQSGHNTVSWYQQALGQGPQFIFQYYREEENGRGNFPPRFSGLQFPNYSSELNVNALELDDSALYLCASSRGGNEQYFGPGTRLTVT.

The CDR3 nucleotides read TGTGCCAGCAGCTTAGCGCAAGGCCGCAATGAGCAGTTCTTC. It encodes CASSLAQGRNEQFF. The rearrangement links TRBV7-9 to TRBJ2-1; D not resolved. This CDR3 has 14 amino acids. Germline CDR1 SEHNR, CDR2 FQNEAQ (reference sequence). V lost 0 bases and J 6 bases, leaving 9 bases between the germline ends.

This chain uses TRBV19 with TRBJ1-2; D not resolved. The length of the CDR3 is 14 residues. Per the germline V gene, CDR1 is LNHDA and CDR2 is SQIVND (reference sequence). Trimming pared 7 bases from V and 2 bases from J, leaving 14 bases between. The CDR3 DNA is TGTGCCAGTAACCGGCATAAGATGAACTATGGCTACACCTTC. Translated: CASNRHKMNYGYTF.

The gene calls are TRBV6-6 and TRBJ1-5, with D unresolved. V shed 2 bases and J shed 4 bases, with 9 bases lying between them. The CDR3 has 14 amino acids. CDR1 is MNHNY and CDR2 is SVGAGI in the germline V gene (reference sequence). Here the CDR3 DNA reads TGTGCCAGCAGTTACAGGGCAGGAAATCAGCCCCAGCATTTT. It translates to CASSYRAGNQPQHF.

The chain uses TRBV6-5 and TRBJ1-3; D unresolved. V shed 6 bases and J shed 4 bases, with 13 bases lying between them. The CDR3 is made up of 14 amino acids. Germline assignment: CDR1 MNHEY and CDR2 SVGAGI. In DNA form, the CDR3 reads TGTGCCAGCAGGGAGCCTTCGGCAGGAAACACCATATATTTT. It specifies CASREPSAGNTIYF.

The V and J genes are TRBV7-2 and TRBJ2-7, with 8 bases matching TRBD2. The CDR3 has 14 residues. Trimming cost V 5 bases and J 4 bases; bases outside gene matches: 7. In germline, CDR1 is SGHTA, CDR2 FQGNSA. CDR3 sequence: CASSTGLGAYEQYF. The CDR3 region has the DNA TGTGCCAGCAGCACGGGACTAGGGGCGTACGAGCAGTACTTC.

The chain carries TRBV10-2 and TRBJ2-7, with 11 bases aligning to TRBD2. CDR1 and CDR2 from the germline V gene are WSHSY and SAAADI. The CDR3 runs to 15 residues. Trimming removed 6 bases from V and 6 bases from J; junction bases left unmatched: 10. The chain's CDR3 is CASRDLTSGSFEQYF. The CDR3 DNA is TGCGCCAGCAGGGACCTAACTAGCGGGAGTTTCGAGCAGTACTTC.

The chain couples TRBV7-9 to TRBJ2-3, with 7 bases aligning to TRBD1. The CDR3 contains 14 residues. Germline V lookup: CDR1 SEHNR, CDR2 FQNEAQ (reference sequence). J was trimmed by 6 bases and V by 5 bases; bases with no gene match: 8. CDR3 DNA sequence: TGTGCCAGCAGCCCTAGACAGGGAAGGGATACGCAGTATTTT. Amino acid sequence: CASSPRQGRDTQYF.

J is TRBJ2-3 and V is TRBV5-4, with 7 bases that match TRBD2. CDR3 length: 16 amino acids. V was pared by 0 bases and J by 3 bases, with 7 bases of the junction left unmatched. Germline V gene data show CDR1 as SGHNT and CDR2 as YYREEE (reference sequence). The CDR3 sequence is CASSLESGMGTDTQYF. In nucleotides, the CDR3 is TGTGCCAGCAGCTTGGAGAGCGGGATGGGGACAGATACGCAGTATTTT.

The chain couples TRBV5-5 to TRBJ2-2; D is unresolved. The CDR3 length is 15 residues. V lost 4 bases, J lost 0 bases, and 10 bases lay in between. Germline lookup yields CDR1 SGHKS and CDR2 YYEKEE (reference sequence). CDR3 nucleotide sequence: TGTGCCAGCAGCCCGACGAATTCGAACACCGGGGAGCTGTTTTTT. It yields the protein CASSPTNSNTGELFF.